This T cell receptor (beta chain) is from a study of blood T cell repertoires in COVID-19. Germline V CDR1 and CDR2: MNHEY, SVGAGI. J gave up 4 bases and V 7 bases, and 9 bases lay outside the gene matches. CDR3 length equals 15 residues. Profiling relied on immunoSEQ multiplex PCR, and the TCRdb table lists in-frame clones only, not all of them. The profile shows over 40,000 clones, 80% to 90% of them singletons. The rearrangement links TRBV6-5 to TRBJ2-2; 7 bases are a match to TRBD1. This clonotype was sampled from a woman of 80 years or more with acute or convalescent COVID-19. The sample taken for sequencing was peripheral blood. This chain's CDR3 is CASTQTGWVTGELFF. CDR3 DNA sequence: TGTGCCAGCACCCAGACAGGGTGGGTCACCGGGGAGCTGTTTTTT.